This T cell receptor beta chain was recovered during a study of shared clonotypes between healthy human individuals. CDR1 and CDR2 from the germline V gene are SGHTA and FQGNSA. This CDR3 is 17 amino acids long. V lost 3 bases to trimming and J lost 8 bases, with 25 bases between them. Authors' processing steps: Junction-only immunoSEQ data arrived without quality scores, meaning filtering differed. Libraries were prepared by immunoSEQ multiplex PCR; TCRdb keeps only in-frame clonotypes and omits some of them. V, J and clone size are those of that table, while D and trimming were read from the DNA. The sample includes over 750,000 clones, just over 95% of them seen just once. As defined, naive CD8 cells were CD45RO-negative and positively selected for CCR7, with terminally differentiated effector memory CD45RA+ cells excluded. Study results and caveats: Clonotypes that were shared across a few donors made up roughly 5% of naive CD4 clonotypes. The study generally estimated greater richness for naive than memory subsets. When compared with the clonotypes that were shared by all four sorted-subset donors, the non-shared clonotypes turned out to have lower generation probabilities.

Turning to this clone: The antigen is not known.

Sequencing was carried out using naive CD8+ T cells sorted from blood. This clonotype was sampled from a young man in good health. The J gene is TRBJ1-1, the V gene TRBV7-2, with D tentatively TRBD1 (6 bases). Written as DNA, the CDR3 is TGTGCCAGCAGCTTCCCCGGAGGGGGAGGAGAGGTGGACGAAGCTTTCTTT. As protein: CASSFPGGGGEVDEAFF.